A selection of T cell receptor beta chains follows, all from one sample in a study of Ad26.COV2.S vaccination and SARS-CoV-2 variants. Some clones are missing from TCRdb's copy, which holds only in-frame ones; the method was immunoSEQ multiplex PCR. The data hold hundreds of thousands of clones, with over 75% observed a single time. This specimen was peripheral blood, taken in a trial of Ad26.COV2.S vaccine versus placebo. Every receptor here comes from a person between 18 and 60 years old who received the Ad26.COV2.S COVID-19 vaccine or a placebo. Both conserved end residues are part of each CDR3. D genes are given only for firm matches. Clone size is given for some rows only: seen once, a few or many times, or a class if the clone is expanded.

d_gene,v_gene,abundance,j_gene,CDR3aa,CDR3nt
.,TRBV5-4,.,TRBJ1-2,CASSLGGQSGYTF,TGTGCCAGCAGCTTGGGGGGGCAGAGTGGCTACACCTTC
TRBD2,TRBV19,.,TRBJ2-5,CASSIVTAGDTRKTQYF,TGTGCCAGTAGTATAGTCACAGCGGGGGACACAAGGAAGACCCAGTACTTC
.,TRBV7-2,.,TRBJ2-7,CASSLQGGGSYEQYF,TGTGCCAGCAGCTTACAAGGAGGGGGCTCCTACGAGCAGTACTTC
TRBD1,TRBV11-2,.,TRBJ2-1,CASSLAGTGAQFF,TGTGCCAGCAGCTTAGCCGGGACAGGGGCGCAGTTCTTC
.,TRBV7-9,.,TRBJ2-7,CASSDEGIPSDEQYF,TGTGCCAGCAGCGACGAGGGGATTCCAAGCGACGAGCAGTACTTC
.,TRBV6-2/TRBV6-3,.,TRBJ2-2,CASSNDGNTGELFF,TGTGCCAGCAGCAATGACGGTAACACCGGGGAGCTGTTTTTT
.,TRBV5-6,.,TRBJ1-6,CASSRVSSKISPLHF,TGTGCCAGCAGCAGGGTCTCCAGCAAGATTTCACCCCTCCACTTT
.,TRBV2,few,TRBJ1-6,CASASPLHF,TGTGCCAGCGCCTCACCCCTCCACTTT
TRBD2,TRBV5-1,.,TRBJ2-3,CASSWPRLAPSTDTQYF,TGCGCCAGCAGCTGGCCCCGACTAGCTCCAAGCACAGATACGCAGTATTTT
.,TRBV9,.,TRBJ2-2,CASSHYTGELFF,TGTGCCAGCAGCCATTACACCGGGGAGCTGTTTTTT
.,TRBV10-3,.,TRBJ2-7,CAIGQGSSYEQYF,TGTGCCATCGGTCAGGGGAGCTCCTACGAGCAGTACTTC
.,TRBV5-1,once,TRBJ2-2,CASSFETTTGELFF,TGCGCCAGCAGCTTCGAGACTACCACCGGGGAGCTGTTTTTT
.,TRBV9,once,TRBJ2-3,CASSVGTVYPDTQYF,TGTGCCAGCAGCGTAGGGACAGTTTATCCAGATACGCAGTATTTT
TRBD1,TRBV19,.,TRBJ1-4,CASTDRGQSEKLFF,TGTGCCAGTACCGACAGGGGGCAAAGTGAAAAACTGTTTTTT
TRBD2,TRBV5-1,once,TRBJ2-3,CASNFGGASDTQYF,TGCGCCAGCAACTTCGGGGGGGCTTCAGATACGCAGTATTTT
.,TRBV11-2,once,TRBJ2-1,CASSLVGFNEQFF,TGTGCCAGCAGCTTGGTGGGCTTCAATGAGCAGTTCTTC
.,TRBV10-3,.,TRBJ1-4,CAISESEKLFF,TGTGCCATCAGTGAGTCAGAAAAACTGTTTTTT
TRBD1,TRBV10-3,.,TRBJ2-2,CAIRTGGENTGELFF,TGTGCCATCAGGACAGGGGGGGAGAACACCGGGGAGCTGTTTTTT
.,TRBV5-1,.,TRBJ2-1,CASSLRNYNEQFF,TGCGCCAGCAGCTTGAGAAACTACAATGAGCAGTTCTTC
.,TRBV12-5,.,TRBJ1-2,CASGLARRPQGGYTF,TGTGCTAGTGGTTTGGCCAGGAGGCCCCAGGGTGGCTACACCTTC
.,TRBV19,.,TRBJ2-7,CASSALGVEQYF,TGTGCCAGTAGTGCCCTGGGGGTCGAGCAGTACTTC
.,TRBV6-4,few,TRBJ2-3,CASSDSGSTDTQYF,TGTGCCAGCAGTGACTCGGGGAGCACAGATACGCAGTATTTT
.,TRBV5-4,.,TRBJ1-2,CASSFDPTLGYTF,TGTGCCAGCAGCTTCGATCCAACCCTGGGCTACACCTTC
TRBD2,TRBV7-2,.,TRBJ2-1,CASSTPLAGGPNNEQFF,TGTGCCAGCAGCACCCCACTAGCGGGGGGGCCTAACAATGAGCAGTTCTTC
.,TRBV30,.,TRBJ2-7,CAWIGSYEQYF,TGTGCCTGGATAGGGTCCTACGAGCAGTACTTC
TRBD1,TRBV6-5,.,TRBJ1-2,CASTGTGRRGYTF,TGTGCCAGCACTGGGACAGGGAGAAGGGGCTACACCTTC
.,TRBV30,.,TRBJ1-5,CAWSSRDGQPQHF,TGTGCCTGGAGCTCAAGAGATGGCCAGCCCCAGCATTTT
.,TRBV5-6,.,TRBJ1-1,CASSFGPPTLMNTEAFF,TGTGCCAGCAGCTTTGGGCCCCCGACACTCATGAACACTGAAGCTTTCTTT
.,TRBV9,.,TRBJ2-4,CASSVGGRAKNIQYF,TGTGCCAGCAGCGTAGGGGGCCGAGCCAAAAACATTCAGTACTTC
.,TRBV7-3,once,TRBJ1-2,CASSLGTAYGYTF,TGTGCCAGCAGCTTAGGAACAGCCTATGGCTACACCTTC
.,TRBV7-8,.,TRBJ2-7,CASSFGQTYEQYF,TGTGCCAGCAGCTTTGGACAGACCTACGAGCAGTACTTC
TRBD2,TRBV6-5,.,TRBJ2-2,CASSRLARGGELFF,TGTGCCAGCAGTCGACTAGCGCGCGGCGGGGAGCTGTTTTTT
TRBD1,TRBV6-2/TRBV6-3,.,TRBJ2-7,CASSYPGGGYEQYF,TGTGCCAGCAGTTACCCAGGGGGCGGCTACGAGCAGTACTTC
.,TRBV2,.,TRBJ1-1,CASSDAGTVNTEAFF,TGTGCCAGCAGTGACGCCGGGACGGTGAACACTGAAGCTTTCTTT
.,TRBV7-3,.,TRBJ2-5,CASSSIGGDETQYF,TGTGCCAGCAGCTCCATCGGCGGGGATGAGACCCAGTACTTC
.,TRBV6-5,.,TRBJ2-7,CASSYTPFPTEQYF,TGTGCCAGCAGTTACACTCCTTTTCCTACCGAGCAGTACTTC
.,TRBV5-5,.,TRBJ1-2,CASSDLYGYTF,TGTGCCAGCAGCGACCTCTATGGCTACACCTTC
.,TRBV2,.,TRBJ2-4,CASSGLLAKNIQYF,TGTGCCAGCAGTGGGTTACTAGCCAAAAACATTCAGTACTTC
TRBD1,TRBV6-5,.,TRBJ1-4,CASRRTGTEKLFF,TGTGCCAGCAGACGGACAGGGACGGAAAAACTGTTTTTT
.,TRBV6-1,.,TRBJ1-5,CASSEALAGNQPQHF,TGTGCCAGCAGTGAAGCGCTCGCAGGGAATCAGCCCCAGCATTTT
TRBD1,TRBV11-2,.,TRBJ2-1,CASSLEGTGYNEQFF,TGTGCCAGCAGCTTAGAGGGGACAGGGTACAATGAGCAGTTCTTC
.,TRBV19,.,TRBJ1-5,CASSKGVSNQPQHF,TGTGCCAGTAGTAAAGGGGTGAGCAATCAGCCCCAGCATTTT
TRBD1,TRBV6-5,once,TRBJ1-1,CASTSRTGAGTEAFF,TGTGCCAGCACCTCTAGGACAGGGGCGGGCACTGAAGCTTTCTTT